This T cell receptor (beta chain) was found in a study of T-cell reconstitution after alpha-beta-depleted transplantation in children. Whole-study results and caveats: When one year had passed after transplant, most T-cell counts and diversity came from newly produced T cells.

The CDR3 contains 16 residues. Germline V gene lookup returns CDR1 SGHVS and CDR2 FQNEAQ. V dropped 5 bases and J dropped 0 bases, with 14 bases sitting between them. As it was prepared, the TCRbeta library received unique molecular identifiers. TCRdb itself ran the PCR reads through MiXCR, one entry per CDR3 protein. The sample has approximately 150,000 distinct CDR3 sequences, around 8.5% seen once. Many counts were recorded for this clonotype. Its specificity is unknown. The input for sequencing was PBMCs, mostly from graft donor cells, taken 180 days after TCRalphabeta/CD19-depleted stem cell transplant. This chain joins TRBV7-8 and TRBJ1-5; possible D gene TRBD1, 5 bases. The TCR sequence derives from a female patient aged 2-10 years who had a stem cell transplant for congenital amegakaryocytic thrombocytopenia, so the T cells may come from the graft donor. CDR3 sequence reads: CASSATTGLSNQPQHF. CDR3 in DNA: TGTGCCAGCAGCGCAACAACAGGTCTTAGCAATCAGCCCCAGCATTTT.